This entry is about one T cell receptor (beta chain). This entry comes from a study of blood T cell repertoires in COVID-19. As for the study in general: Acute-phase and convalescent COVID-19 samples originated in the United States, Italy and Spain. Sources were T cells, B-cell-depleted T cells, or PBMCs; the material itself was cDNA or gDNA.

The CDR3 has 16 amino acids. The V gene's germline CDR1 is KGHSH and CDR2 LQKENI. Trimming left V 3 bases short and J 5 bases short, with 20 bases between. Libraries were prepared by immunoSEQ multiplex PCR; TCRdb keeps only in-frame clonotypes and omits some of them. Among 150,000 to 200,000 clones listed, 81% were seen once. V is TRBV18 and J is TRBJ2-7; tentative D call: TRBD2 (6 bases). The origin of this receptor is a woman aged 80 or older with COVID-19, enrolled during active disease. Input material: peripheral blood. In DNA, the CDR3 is TGTGCCAGCTCACCGCCTGGGCGGGAAGGTCTCGACGAGCAGTACTTC. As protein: CASSPPGREGLDEQYF. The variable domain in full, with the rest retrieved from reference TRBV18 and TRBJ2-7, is NAGVMQNPRHLVRRRGQEARLRCSPMKGHSHVYWYRQLPEEGLKFMVYLQKENIIDESGMPKERFSAEFPKEGPSILRIQQVVRGDSAAYFCASSPPGREGLDEQYFGPGTRLTVT.